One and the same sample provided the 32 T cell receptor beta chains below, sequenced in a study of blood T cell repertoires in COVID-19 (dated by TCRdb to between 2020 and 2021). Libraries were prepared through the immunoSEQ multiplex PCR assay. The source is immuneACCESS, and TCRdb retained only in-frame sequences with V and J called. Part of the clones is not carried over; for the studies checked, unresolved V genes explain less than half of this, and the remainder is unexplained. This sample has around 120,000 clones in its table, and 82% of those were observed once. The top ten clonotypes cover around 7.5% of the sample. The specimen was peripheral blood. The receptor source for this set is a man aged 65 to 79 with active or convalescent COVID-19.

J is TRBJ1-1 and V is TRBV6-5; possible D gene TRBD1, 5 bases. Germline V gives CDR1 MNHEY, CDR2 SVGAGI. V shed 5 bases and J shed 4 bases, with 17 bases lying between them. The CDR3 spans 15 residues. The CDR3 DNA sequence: TGTGCCAGCAGTCCAGGGTTCCCGTTCGCCACTGAAGCTTTCTTT. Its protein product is CASSPGFPFATEAFF.

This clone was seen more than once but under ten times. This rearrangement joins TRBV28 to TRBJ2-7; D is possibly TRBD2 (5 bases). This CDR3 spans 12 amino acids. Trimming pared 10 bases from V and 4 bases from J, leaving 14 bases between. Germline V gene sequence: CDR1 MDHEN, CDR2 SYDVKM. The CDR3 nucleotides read TGTGCCACACGTGGGAGTAGATACGAGCAGTACTTC. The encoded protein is CATRGSRYEQYF.

The CDR3 bases are TGTGCCAGCAGATCCGGGACAGGGTTCCCCCAAGCGCTTTACACCTTC. Its protein is CASRSGTGFPQALYTF. The chain recombines TRBV28 with TRBJ1-2, with TRBD1 identical over 9 bases. The V segment lost 6 bases and the J segment 11 bases; nucleotides outside the gene matches: 19. This CDR3 has 16 residues. In germline, CDR1 is MDHEN, CDR2 SYDVKM.

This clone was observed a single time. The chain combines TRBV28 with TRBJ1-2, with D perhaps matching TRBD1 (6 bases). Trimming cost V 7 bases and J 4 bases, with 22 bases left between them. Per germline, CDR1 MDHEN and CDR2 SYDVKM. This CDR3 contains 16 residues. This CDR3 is CASISGAGAFFYGYTF. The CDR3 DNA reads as TGTGCCAGCATATCAGGGGCTGGTGCTTTTTTCTATGGCTACACCTTC.

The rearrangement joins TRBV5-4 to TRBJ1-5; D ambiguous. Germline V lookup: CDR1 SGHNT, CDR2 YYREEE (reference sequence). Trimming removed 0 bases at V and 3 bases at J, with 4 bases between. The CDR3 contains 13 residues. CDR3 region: CASSLDINQPQHF. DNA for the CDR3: TGTGCCAGCAGCTTGGATATCAATCAGCCCCAGCATTTT.

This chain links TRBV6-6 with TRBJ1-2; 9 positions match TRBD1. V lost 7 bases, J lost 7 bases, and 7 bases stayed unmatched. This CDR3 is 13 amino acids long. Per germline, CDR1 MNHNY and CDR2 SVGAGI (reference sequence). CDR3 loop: CASTFGTGSGYTF. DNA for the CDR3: TGTGCCAGCACCTTCGGGACAGGGAGTGGCTACACCTTC.

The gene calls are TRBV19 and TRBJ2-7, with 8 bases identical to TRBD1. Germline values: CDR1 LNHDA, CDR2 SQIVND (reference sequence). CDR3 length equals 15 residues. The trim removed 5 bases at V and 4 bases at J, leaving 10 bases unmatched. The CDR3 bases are TGTGCCAGTAGTGCAGGCGGGACAGGCCTGTACGAGCAGTACTTC. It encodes CASSAGGTGLYEQYF.

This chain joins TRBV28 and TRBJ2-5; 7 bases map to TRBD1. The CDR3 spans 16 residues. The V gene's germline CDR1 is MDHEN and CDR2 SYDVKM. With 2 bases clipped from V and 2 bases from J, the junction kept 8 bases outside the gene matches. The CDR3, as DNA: TGTGCCAGCAGTTTAGGCAGGGGGTGGATACAAGAGACCCAGTACTTC. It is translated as CASSLGRGWIQETQYF.

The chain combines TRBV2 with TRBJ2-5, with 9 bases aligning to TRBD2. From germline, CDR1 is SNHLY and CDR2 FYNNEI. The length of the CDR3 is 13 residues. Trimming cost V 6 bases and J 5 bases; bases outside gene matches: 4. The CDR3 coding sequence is TGTGCCAGCAGGTGGACTAGCGTGGAGACCCAGTACTTC. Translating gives CASRWTSVETQYF.

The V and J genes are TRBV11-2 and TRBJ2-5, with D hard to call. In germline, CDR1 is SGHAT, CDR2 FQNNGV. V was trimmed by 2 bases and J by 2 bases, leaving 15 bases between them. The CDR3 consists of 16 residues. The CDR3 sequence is CASSLKLPKIQETQYF. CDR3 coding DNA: TGTGCCAGCAGCTTAAAACTACCCAAGATTCAAGAGACCCAGTACTTC.

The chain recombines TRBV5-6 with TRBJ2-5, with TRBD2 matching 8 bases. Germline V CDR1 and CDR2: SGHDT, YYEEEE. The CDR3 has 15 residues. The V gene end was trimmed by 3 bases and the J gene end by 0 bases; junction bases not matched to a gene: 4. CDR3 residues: CASSSVAGNQETQYF. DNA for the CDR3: TGTGCCAGCAGCTCAGTAGCGGGGAACCAAGAGACCCAGTACTTC.

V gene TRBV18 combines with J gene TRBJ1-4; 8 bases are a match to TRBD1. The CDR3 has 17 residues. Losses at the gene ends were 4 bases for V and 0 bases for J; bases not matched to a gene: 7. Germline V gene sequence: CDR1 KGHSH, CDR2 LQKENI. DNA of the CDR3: TGTGCCAGCTCACTTCCCGGGACAGGCGCAACTAATGAAAAACTGTTTTTT. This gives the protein CASSLPGTGATNEKLFF.

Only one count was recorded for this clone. The DNA of the CDR3 is TGTGCCAGCAGCTCCTCAGACTGGGAGACCCAGTACTTC. Its translation is CASSSSDWETQYF. This chain uses TRBV11-2 with TRBJ2-5; no definite D call. Trimming removed 4 bases from V and 5 bases from J, with 11 bases in between. The CDR3 spans 13 residues. Germline loops: CDR1 SGHAT, CDR2 FQNNGV.

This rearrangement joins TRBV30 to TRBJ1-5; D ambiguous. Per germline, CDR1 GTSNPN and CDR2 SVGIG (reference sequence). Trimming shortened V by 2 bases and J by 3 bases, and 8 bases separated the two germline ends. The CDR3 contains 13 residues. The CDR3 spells CAWSTRDNQPQHF. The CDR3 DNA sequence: TGTGCCTGGAGTACTAGGGACAATCAGCCCCAGCATTTT.

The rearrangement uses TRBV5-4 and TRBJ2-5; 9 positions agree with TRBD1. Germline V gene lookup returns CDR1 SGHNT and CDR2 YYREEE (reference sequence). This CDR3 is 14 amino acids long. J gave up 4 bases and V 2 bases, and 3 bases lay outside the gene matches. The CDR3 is CASSLQGAGETQYF. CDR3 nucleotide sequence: TGTGCCAGCAGCTTACAGGGGGCGGGAGAGACCCAGTACTTC.

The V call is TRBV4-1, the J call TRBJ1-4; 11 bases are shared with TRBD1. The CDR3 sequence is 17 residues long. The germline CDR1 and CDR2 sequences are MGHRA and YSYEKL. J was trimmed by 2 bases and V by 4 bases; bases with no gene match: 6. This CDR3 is CASSRNRDRGTNEKLFF. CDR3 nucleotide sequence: TGCGCCAGCAGCCGTAACCGGGACAGGGGGACTAATGAAAAACTGTTTTTT.

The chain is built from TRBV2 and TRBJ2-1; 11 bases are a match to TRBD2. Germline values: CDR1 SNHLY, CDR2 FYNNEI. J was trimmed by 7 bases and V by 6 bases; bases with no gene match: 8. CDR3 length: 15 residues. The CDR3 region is CASSPLAGASNEQFF. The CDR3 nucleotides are TGTGCCAGCAGCCCACTAGCGGGAGCTTCAAATGAGCAGTTCTTC.

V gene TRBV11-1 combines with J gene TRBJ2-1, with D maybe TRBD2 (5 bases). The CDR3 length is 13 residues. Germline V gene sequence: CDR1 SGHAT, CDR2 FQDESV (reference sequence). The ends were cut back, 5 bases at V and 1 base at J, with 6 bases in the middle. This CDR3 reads CASSPGSYNEQFF. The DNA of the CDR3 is TGTGCCAGCAGCCCGGGATCCTACAATGAGCAGTTCTTC.

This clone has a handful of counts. CDR3: CASSPDAARNTEAFF. The CDR3 coding sequence is TGTGCCAGCAGCCCCGACGCGGCCCGGAACACTGAAGCTTTCTTT. This chain uses TRBV2 with TRBJ1-1, with D unresolved. Looked up from germline, CDR1 is SNHLY and CDR2 is FYNNEI. The germline V and J ends were trimmed by 6 bases and 1 base, with 15 bases remaining between them. The CDR3 loop spans 15 amino acids. Complete variable domain (other parts from reference TRBV2 and TRBJ1-1): EPEVTQTPSHQVTQMGQEVILRCVPISNHLYFYWYRQILGQKVEFLVSFYNNEISEKSEIFDDQFSVERPDGSNFTLKIRSTKLEDSAMYFCASSPDAARNTEAFFGQGTRLTVV.

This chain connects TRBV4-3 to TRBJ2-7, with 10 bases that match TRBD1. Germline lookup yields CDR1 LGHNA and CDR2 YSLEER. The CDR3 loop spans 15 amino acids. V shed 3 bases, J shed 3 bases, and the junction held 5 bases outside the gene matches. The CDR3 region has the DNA TGCGCCAGCAGCCAGGACAGGGGGACTAGCTACGAGCAGTACTTC. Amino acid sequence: CASSQDRGTSYEQYF.

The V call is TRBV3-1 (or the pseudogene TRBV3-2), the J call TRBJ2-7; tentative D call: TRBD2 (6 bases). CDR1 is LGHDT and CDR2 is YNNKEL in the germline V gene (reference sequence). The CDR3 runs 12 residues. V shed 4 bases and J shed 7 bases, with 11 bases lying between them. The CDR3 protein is CASSLRGREQYF. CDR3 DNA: TGTGCCAGCAGCCTTCGAGGGAGGGAGCAGTACTTC.

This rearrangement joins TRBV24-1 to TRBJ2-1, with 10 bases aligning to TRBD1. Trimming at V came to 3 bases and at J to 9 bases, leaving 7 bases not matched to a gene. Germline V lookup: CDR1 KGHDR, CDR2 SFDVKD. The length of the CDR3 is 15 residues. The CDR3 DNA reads TGTGCCACCAGTGATCCAGGACAGGGGGATGGTGAGCAGTTCTTC. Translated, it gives CATSDPGQGDGEQFF.

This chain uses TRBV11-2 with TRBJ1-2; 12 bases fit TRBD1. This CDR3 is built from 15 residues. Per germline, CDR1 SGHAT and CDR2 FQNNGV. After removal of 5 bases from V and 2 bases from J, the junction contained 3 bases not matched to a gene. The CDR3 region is CASSPGTGGNYGYTF. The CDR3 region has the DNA TGTGCCAGCAGCCCAGGGACAGGGGGCAACTATGGCTACACCTTC.

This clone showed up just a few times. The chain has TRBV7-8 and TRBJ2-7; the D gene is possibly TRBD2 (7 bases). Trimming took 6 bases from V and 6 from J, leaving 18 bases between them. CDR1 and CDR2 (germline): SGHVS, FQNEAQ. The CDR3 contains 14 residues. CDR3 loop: CASRSQGGGLEQYF. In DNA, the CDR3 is TGTGCCAGCAGGTCACAGGGAGGGGGGCTCGAGCAGTACTTC.

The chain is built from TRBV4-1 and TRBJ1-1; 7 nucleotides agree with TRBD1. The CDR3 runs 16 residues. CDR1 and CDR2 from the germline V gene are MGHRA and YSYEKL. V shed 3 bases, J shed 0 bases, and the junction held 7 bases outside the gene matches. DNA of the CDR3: TGCGCCAGCAGCCAGAAGGGGGCTGGGGTGAACACTGAAGCTTTCTTT. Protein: CASSQKGAGVNTEAFF.

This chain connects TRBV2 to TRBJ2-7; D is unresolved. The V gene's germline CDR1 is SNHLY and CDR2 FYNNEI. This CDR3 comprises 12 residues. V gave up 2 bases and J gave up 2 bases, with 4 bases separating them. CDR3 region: CASSERTYEQYF. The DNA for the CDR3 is TGTGCCAGCAGTGAACGTACCTACGAGCAGTACTTC. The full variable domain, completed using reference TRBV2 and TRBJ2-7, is EPEVTQTPSHQVTQMGQEVILRCVPISNHLYFYWYRQILGQKVEFLVSFYNNEISEKSEIFDDQFSVERPDGSNFTLKIRSTKLEDSAMYFCASSERTYEQYFGPGTRLTVT.

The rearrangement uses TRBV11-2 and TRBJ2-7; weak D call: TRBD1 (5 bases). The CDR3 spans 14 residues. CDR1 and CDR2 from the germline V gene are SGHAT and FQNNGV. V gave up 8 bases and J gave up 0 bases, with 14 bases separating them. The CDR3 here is CASYGHTDSYEQYF. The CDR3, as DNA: TGTGCCAGCTACGGACATACCGACTCCTACGAGCAGTACTTC. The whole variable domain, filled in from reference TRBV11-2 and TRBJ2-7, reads EAGVAQSPRYKIIEKRQSVAFWCNPISGHATLYWYQQILGQGPKLLIQFQNNGVVDDSQLPKDRFSAERLKGVDSTLKIQPAKLEDSAVYLCASYGHTDSYEQYFGPGTRLTVT.

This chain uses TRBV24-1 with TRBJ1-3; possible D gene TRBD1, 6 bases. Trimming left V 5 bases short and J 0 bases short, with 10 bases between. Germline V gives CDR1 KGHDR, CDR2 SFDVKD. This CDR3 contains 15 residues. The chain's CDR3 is CATSAPDSSGNTIYF. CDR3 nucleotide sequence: TGTGCCACCAGTGCCCCGGACAGCTCTGGAAACACCATATATTTT.

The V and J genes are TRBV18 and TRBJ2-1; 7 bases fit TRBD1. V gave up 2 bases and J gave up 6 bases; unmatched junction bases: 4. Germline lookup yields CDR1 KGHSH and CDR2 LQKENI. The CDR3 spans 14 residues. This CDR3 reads CASSPTAGGNEQFF. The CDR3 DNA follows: TGTGCCAGCTCACCAACGGCAGGGGGCAATGAGCAGTTCTTC.

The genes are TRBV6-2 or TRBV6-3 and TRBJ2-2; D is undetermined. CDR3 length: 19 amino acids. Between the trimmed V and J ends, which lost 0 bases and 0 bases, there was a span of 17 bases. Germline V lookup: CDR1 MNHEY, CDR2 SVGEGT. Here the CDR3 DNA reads TGTGCCAGCAGTTACTCGATCGACCCGAGACAAACGAACACCGGGGAGCTGTTTTTT. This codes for CASSYSIDPRQTNTGELFF.

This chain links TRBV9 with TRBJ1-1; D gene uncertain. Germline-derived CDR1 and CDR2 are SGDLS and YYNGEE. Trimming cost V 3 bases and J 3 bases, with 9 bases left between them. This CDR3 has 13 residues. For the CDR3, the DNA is TGTGCCAGCAGCGGGGTGAGGGACACTGAAGCTTTCTTT. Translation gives CASSGVRDTEAFF.

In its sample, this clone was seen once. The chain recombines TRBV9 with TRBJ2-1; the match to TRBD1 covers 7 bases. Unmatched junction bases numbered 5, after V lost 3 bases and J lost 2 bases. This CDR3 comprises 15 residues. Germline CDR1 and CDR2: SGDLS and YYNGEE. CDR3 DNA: TGTGCCAGCAGCGGTGGGACAGTGCCCTACAATGAGCAGTTCTTC. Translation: CASSGGTVPYNEQFF.